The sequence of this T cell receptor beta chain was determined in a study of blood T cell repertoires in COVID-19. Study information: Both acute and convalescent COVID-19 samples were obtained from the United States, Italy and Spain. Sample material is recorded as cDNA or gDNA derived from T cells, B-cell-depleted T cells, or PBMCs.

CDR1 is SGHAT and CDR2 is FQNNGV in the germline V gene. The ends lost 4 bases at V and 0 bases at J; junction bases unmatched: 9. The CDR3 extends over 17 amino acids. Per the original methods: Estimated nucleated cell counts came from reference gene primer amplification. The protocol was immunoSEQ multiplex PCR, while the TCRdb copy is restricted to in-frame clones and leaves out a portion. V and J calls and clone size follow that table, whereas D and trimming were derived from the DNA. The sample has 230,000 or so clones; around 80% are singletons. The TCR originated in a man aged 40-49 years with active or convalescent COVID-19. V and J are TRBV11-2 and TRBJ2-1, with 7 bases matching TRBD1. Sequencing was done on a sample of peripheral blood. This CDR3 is CASSSAGTVISYNEQFF. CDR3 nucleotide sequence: TGTGCCAGCAGCTCAGCCGGGACAGTGATCTCCTACAATGAGCAGTTCTTC. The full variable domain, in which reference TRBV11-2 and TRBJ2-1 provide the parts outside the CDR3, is EAGVAQSPRYKIIEKRQSVAFWCNPISGHATLYWYQQILGQGPKLLIQFQNNGVVDDSQLPKDRFSAERLKGVDSTLKIQPAKLEDSAVYLCASSSAGTVISYNEQFFGPGTRLTVL.